This T cell receptor (beta chain) was sequenced for a study of shared clonotypes between healthy human individuals. Profiled with immunoSEQ multiplex PCR; TCRdb holds only in-frame clones, not every one. Altogether around 88,000 clones are present, about two thirds being singletons, with the ten largest covering less than 55%. Turning to this clone: Its antigen is unknown.

Study-wide results and caveats: Against clonotypes common to all four donors, non-shared ones had lower generation probabilities.

Trimming pared 1 base from V and 5 bases from J, leaving 9 bases between. From germline, CDR1 is SGHTA and CDR2 FQGNSA. This CDR3 contains 14 residues. This clonotype was sampled from a man aged 25 to 45 in good health. The sequenced material came from memory CD8+ T cells sorted from blood. Noted subset: CD45RO+ cells pooled with CCR7-negative TemRA cells. The chain couples TRBV7-2 to TRBJ2-1; D uncertain. CDR3 nucleotides: TGTGCCAGCAGCTTAGAGGGTAGCAACAATGAGCAGTTCTTC. Translating gives CASSLEGSNNEQFF.